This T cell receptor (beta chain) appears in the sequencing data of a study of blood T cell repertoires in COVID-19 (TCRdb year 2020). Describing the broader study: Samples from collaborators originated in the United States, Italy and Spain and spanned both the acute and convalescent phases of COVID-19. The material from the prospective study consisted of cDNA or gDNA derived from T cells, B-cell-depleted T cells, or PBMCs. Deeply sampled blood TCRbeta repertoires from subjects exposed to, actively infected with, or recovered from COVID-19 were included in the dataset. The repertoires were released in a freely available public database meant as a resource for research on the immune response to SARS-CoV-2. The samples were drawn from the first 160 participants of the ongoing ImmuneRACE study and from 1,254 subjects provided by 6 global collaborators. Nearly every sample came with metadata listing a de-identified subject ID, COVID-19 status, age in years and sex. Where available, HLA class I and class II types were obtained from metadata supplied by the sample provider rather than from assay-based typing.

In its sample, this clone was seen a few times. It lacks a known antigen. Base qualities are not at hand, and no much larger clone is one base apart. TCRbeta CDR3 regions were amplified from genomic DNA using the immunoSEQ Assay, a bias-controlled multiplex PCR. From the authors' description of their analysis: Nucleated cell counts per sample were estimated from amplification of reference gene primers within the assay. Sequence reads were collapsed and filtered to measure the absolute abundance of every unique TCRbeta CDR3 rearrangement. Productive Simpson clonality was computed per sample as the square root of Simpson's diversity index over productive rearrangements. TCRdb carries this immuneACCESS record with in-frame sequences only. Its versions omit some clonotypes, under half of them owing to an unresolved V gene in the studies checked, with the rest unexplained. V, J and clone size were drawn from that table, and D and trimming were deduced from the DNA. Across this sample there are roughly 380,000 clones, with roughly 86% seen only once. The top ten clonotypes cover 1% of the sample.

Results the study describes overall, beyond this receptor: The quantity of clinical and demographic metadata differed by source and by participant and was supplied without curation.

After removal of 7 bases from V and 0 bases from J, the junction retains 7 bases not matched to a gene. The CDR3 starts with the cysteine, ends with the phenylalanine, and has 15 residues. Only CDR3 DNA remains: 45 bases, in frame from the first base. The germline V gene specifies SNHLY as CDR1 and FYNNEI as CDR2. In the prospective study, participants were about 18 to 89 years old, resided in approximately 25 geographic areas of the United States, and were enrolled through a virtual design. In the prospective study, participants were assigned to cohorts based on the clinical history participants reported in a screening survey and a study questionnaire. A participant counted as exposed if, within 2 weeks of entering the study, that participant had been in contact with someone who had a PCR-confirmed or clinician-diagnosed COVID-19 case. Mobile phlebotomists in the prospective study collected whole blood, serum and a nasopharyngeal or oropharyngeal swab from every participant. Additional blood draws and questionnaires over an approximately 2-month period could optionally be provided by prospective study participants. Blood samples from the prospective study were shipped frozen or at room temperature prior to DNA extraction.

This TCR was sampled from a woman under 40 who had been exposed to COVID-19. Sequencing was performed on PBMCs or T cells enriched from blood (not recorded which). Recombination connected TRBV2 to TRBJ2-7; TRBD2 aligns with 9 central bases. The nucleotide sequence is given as TGTGCCAGCACCTGGACTAGCGCTACCTCCTACGAGCAGTACTTC. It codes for CASTWTSATSYEQYF.